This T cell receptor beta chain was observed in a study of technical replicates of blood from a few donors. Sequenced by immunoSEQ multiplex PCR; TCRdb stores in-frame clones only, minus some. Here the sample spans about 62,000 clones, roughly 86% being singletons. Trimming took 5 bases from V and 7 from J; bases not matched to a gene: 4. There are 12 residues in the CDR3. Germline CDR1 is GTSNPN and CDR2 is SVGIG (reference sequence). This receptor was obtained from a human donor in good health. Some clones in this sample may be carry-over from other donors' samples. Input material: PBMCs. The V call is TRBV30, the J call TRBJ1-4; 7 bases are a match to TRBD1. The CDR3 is CAWEGAGEKLFF. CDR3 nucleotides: TGTGCCTGGGAGGGGGCTGGTGAAAAACTGTTTTTT.